One and the same sample provided the 30 T cell receptor beta chains below, sequenced in a study of T cells in Graves' hyperthyroidism and ophthalmopathy. What was amplified from RNA transcripts were TCR beta CDR3 regions. Researchers ran a first-round RT-PCR on the TCR CDR3 using the HTBI primer set. Via MiXCR, TCRdb re-called the multiplex PCR reads, giving one row per CDR3 protein. This sample has over 500,000 distinct CDR3 sequences; roughly 15% occur once, and the top ten carry approximately 15%. The specimen was blood. Source of these receptors: a woman aged 18-29 years with Graves' ophthalmopathy.

The rearrangement uses TRBV12-3 or TRBV12-4 and TRBJ1-6; D not resolved. CDR3 length equals 13 residues. Trimming removed 4 bases at V and 8 bases at J, with 9 bases between. CDR3 in amino acids: CASSSGSDSPLHF. CDR3 sequence (DNA): TGTGCCAGCAGTTCGGGGAGCGATTCACCCCTCCACTTT.

The chain carries TRBV20-1 and TRBJ1-2; 8 bases line up with TRBD1. The CDR3 is 15 amino acids. CDR1 DFQATT and CDR2 SNEGSKA come from the germline V gene (reference sequence). V trimming: 6 bases; J trimming: 7 bases; junction bases outside the gene matches: 16. The CDR3 DNA sequence: TGCAGTGCCCCAAAAGTAGGACAGGGACAGCGTGGCTACACCTTC. Its protein is CSAPKVGQGQRGYTF.

This clonotype has more than one count but fewer than ten. V and J are TRBV24-1 and TRBJ2-7; TRBD1 matches 8 bases. J lost 5 bases, V lost 3 bases, and 14 bases had no gene match. Germline loops: CDR1 KGHDR, CDR2 SFDVKD. The CDR3 extends over 17 amino acids. This CDR3 reads CATSDTGRGLRLDEQYF. In DNA, the CDR3 is TGTGCCACCAGTGATACCGGCAGGGGGCTTAGGTTGGACGAGCAGTACTTC.

To note about this clonotype: A much larger clone differs by one base, so this may be a read error. The V gene is TRBV7-8, the J gene TRBJ1-2, with D possibly TRBD1 on 5 matching bases. In germline, CDR1 is SGHVS, CDR2 FQNEAQ. V was cut by 1 base and J by 8 bases, with 20 bases left in between. This CDR3 is built from 16 residues. Here the CDR3 reads CASSLDTVGPGRGYTF. The CDR3 DNA reads TGTGCCAGCAGCTTAGATACTGTGGGGCCGGGAAGGGGCTACACCTTC.

This clonotype was recorded many times. The chain has TRBV6-5 and TRBJ2-6, with D hard to call. CDR1 and CDR2 (germline): MNHEY, SVGAGI. The V and J ends lost 3 bases and 0 bases respectively, with 6 bases between them. The CDR3 contains 15 residues. Here the CDR3 reads CASSYRASGANVLTF. In DNA form, the CDR3 reads TGTGCCAGCAGTTATAGGGCCTCTGGGGCCAACGTCCTGACTTTC.

This clonotype was counted ten times or more. The chain has TRBV3-1 and TRBJ2-3, with D possibly being TRBD1 or TRBD2 (5 bases each). Germline CDR1 LGHDT, CDR2 YNNKEL (reference sequence). This CDR3 spans 13 amino acids. V was shortened by 0 bases and J by 7 bases, with 8 bases between the two germline ends. CDR3 amino acids: CASSQDWGNTQYF. In nucleotides, the CDR3 is TGTGCCAGCAGCCAAGATTGGGGGAATACGCAGTATTTT.

This clonotype occurred many times. The chain recombines TRBV6-2 or TRBV6-3 with TRBJ2-1, with TRBD2 matching over 7 bases. V lost 2 bases and J lost 8; bases outside the gene matches: 15. The CDR3 sequence is 17 residues long. Germline loops: CDR1 MNHEY, CDR2 SVGEGT. The CDR3 DNA reads as TGTGCCAGCAGTTACCCTTGGGGAGGGAGGGCCTCGGATGAGCAGTTCTTC. Translating it yields CASSYPWGGRASDEQFF.

This clonotype was seen ten or more times. The chain couples TRBV20-1 to TRBJ1-1; D is unresolved. V shed 6 bases and J shed 4 bases, with 18 bases lying between them. The CDR3 loop spans 14 amino acids. Germline V gene sequence: CDR1 DFQATT, CDR2 SNEGSKA (reference sequence). The CDR3 is CSAQGSQLRTEAFF. The CDR3 bases are TGCAGTGCCCAAGGGTCGCAGCTTCGCACTGAAGCTTTCTTT.

This clonotype was counted a few times. The junction does not match germline at one end; this may be a read error. This rearrangement joins TRBV19 to TRBJ1-1; D perhaps matches TRBD1 (6 bases). The CDR3 consists of 13 residues. The germline V gene encodes CDR1 LNHDA and CDR2 SQIVND (reference sequence). CDR3 nucleotide sequence: TGTGCCAGCAGTATCAGGGGGAACACTGAAGCTTTCTTT. This sequence encodes CASSIRGNTEAFF.

This clonotype showed up just a few times. Here the CDR3 DNA reads TGTGCCAGCAGCCTACTGGGGGAGCTGTTTTTT. Its protein product is CASSLLGELFF. V gene TRBV2 combines with J gene TRBJ2-2; no firm D call. Germline loops: CDR1 SNHLY, CDR2 FYNNEI. The CDR3 runs to 11 residues. Trimming cost V 6 bases and J 8 bases, with 7 bases left between them.

This clonotype was observed at least ten times. The chain links TRBV6-2 or TRBV6-3 to TRBJ1-1; 8 bases map to TRBD1. V lost 6 bases to trimming and J lost 1 base; unmatched junction nucleotides: 4. CDR3 length equals 14 residues. The germline CDR1 and CDR2 sequences are MNHEY and SVGEGT. The CDR3 spells CASRRQGPNTEAFF. The CDR3 coding sequence is TGTGCCAGCAGACGACAGGGGCCGAACACTGAAGCTTTCTTT.

V usage is TRBV5-8 and J usage is TRBJ2-7; 8 positions agree with TRBD1. V lost 5 bases, J lost 4 bases, and 8 bases stayed unmatched. This CDR3 has 14 amino acids. From germline, CDR1 is SGHTS and CDR2 YDEGEE. DNA of the CDR3: TGTGCCAGCAGTTCTCGACAGGGGCAGTACGAGCAGTACTTC. Protein sequence: CASSSRQGQYEQYF.

The chain recombines TRBV7-6 with TRBJ1-5; no reliable D call. The germline CDR1 and CDR2 sequences are SGHVS and FNYEAQ. V was trimmed by 5 bases and J by 0 bases, leaving 11 bases between them. CDR3 length: 15 residues. This CDR3 is CASSPLGASNQPQHF. Here the CDR3 DNA reads TGTGCCAGCAGCCCCCTGGGAGCTAGCAATCAGCCCCAGCATTTT.

This clonotype was counted between two and nine times. The CDR3 DNA reads as TGTGCCAGTAGTTCCACGACAGGGTGGAACACTGAAGCTTTCTTT. Amino acids: CASSSTTGWNTEAFF. The chain employs TRBV19 and TRBJ1-1, with 7 bases aligning to TRBD1. V was pared by 5 bases and J by 1 base, with 7 bases of the junction left unmatched. Germline lookup yields CDR1 LNHDA and CDR2 SQIVND (reference sequence). This CDR3 comprises 15 residues.

This clonotype was recorded many times. This chain connects TRBV28 to TRBJ1-6; 9 bases fit TRBD1. With 5 bases clipped from V and 7 bases from J, the junction kept 21 bases outside the gene matches. This CDR3 has 20 amino acids. Germline V gene data show CDR1 as MDHEN and CDR2 as SYDVKM. As DNA, the CDR3 is TGTGCCAGCAGTCCGCATACCGGGACAGGGAGCCTAGAAAGCAATTCACCCCTCCACTTT. Its translation is CASSPHTGTGSLESNSPLHF.

This clonotype turned up a few times. The rearrangement uses TRBV4-3 and TRBJ1-2, with unresolved D. V was trimmed by 0 bases and J by 6 bases, leaving 11 bases between them. The CDR3 runs to 14 residues. Germline V gene data show CDR1 as LGHNA and CDR2 as YSLEER. Here the CDR3 reads CASSQDHGKHGYTF. For the CDR3, the DNA is TGCGCCAGCAGCCAAGATCACGGAAAACATGGCTACACCTTC.

This clonotype came up many times. CDR3 sequence (DNA): TGTGCCAGCAGTACAGTCAACACTGAAGCTTTCTTT. It encodes CASSTVNTEAFF. This chain joins TRBV12-3 or TRBV12-4 and TRBJ1-1; D gene unclear. The CDR3 is made up of 12 amino acids. Trimming took 5 bases from V and 2 from J, leaving 6 bases between them.

On this clonotype: At one of its ends the junction is not consistent with the germline gene, which may arise from a read error. The chain recombines TRBV28 with TRBJ2-2; weak D call: TRBD1 (5 bases). The CDR3 runs to 14 residues. CDR1 and CDR2 (germline): MDHEN, SYDVKM. The CDR3 region is CASSLWAGDSPVLF. The CDR3 bases are TGTGCCAGCAGTCTATGGGCCGGTGACAGCCCGGTCCTTTTT.

There are many counts of this clonotype. The V gene is TRBV20-1, the J gene TRBJ1-5; D is unclear. V was trimmed by 3 bases and J by 3 bases, leaving 9 bases between them. Germline-derived CDR1 and CDR2 are DFQATT and SNEGSKA (reference sequence). This CDR3 has 13 residues. The CDR3 nucleotides are TGCAGTGCTAGCAAGGAGACCAATCAGCCCCAGCATTTT. This translates into CSASKETNQPQHF.

The rearrangement joins TRBV15 to TRBJ2-3; D might be TRBD2 (5 bases). Looked up from germline, CDR1 is LNHNV and CDR2 is YYDKDF (reference sequence). The V end lost 0 bases, the J end lost 4 bases, and 11 bases lay between the germline ends. The CDR3 contains 15 residues. This chain's CDR3 is CATSRDQRTPDTQYF. CDR3 DNA sequence: TGTGCCACCAGCAGAGATCAGAGGACTCCAGATACGCAGTATTTT. The full variable domain, in which reference TRBV15 and TRBJ2-3 provide the parts outside the CDR3, is DAMVIQNPRYQVTQFGKPVTLSCSQTLNHNVMYWYQQKSSQAPKLLFHYYDKDFNNEADTPDNFQSRRPNTSFCFLDIRSPGLGDTAMYLCATSRDQRTPDTQYFGPGTRLTVL.

This clonotype was detected ten times or more. The chain links TRBV5-1 to TRBJ2-3; D is unclear. Germline V lookup: CDR1 SGHRS, CDR2 YFSETQ. The CDR3 totals 16 residues. V was trimmed by 5 bases and J by 0 bases, leaving 16 bases between them. The CDR3 region is CASSSDLRTSTDTQYF. CDR3 nucleotide sequence: TGCGCCAGCAGTTCGGACCTCAGAACTAGCACAGATACGCAGTATTTT. The variable domain in full, with the rest retrieved from reference TRBV5-1 and TRBJ2-3, is KAGVTQTPRYLIKTRGQQVTLSCSPISGHRSVSWYQQTPGQGLQFLFEYFSETQRNKGNFPGRFSGRQFSNSRSEMNVSTLELGDSALYLCASSSDLRTSTDTQYFGPGTRLTVL.

This clonotype has at least ten counts. This chain joins TRBV27 and TRBJ2-6; TRBD1 matches 7 bases. The CDR3 extends over 17 amino acids. Germline-derived CDR1 and CDR2 are MNHEY and SMNVEV (reference sequence). Trimming took 4 bases from V and 1 from J; bases not matched to a gene: 7. The CDR3 sequence: CASSSPSDRSGANVLTF. In DNA, the CDR3 is TGTGCCAGCAGTTCCCCCTCGGACAGGTCTGGGGCCAACGTCCTGACTTTC.

The chain is built from TRBV19 and TRBJ1-5; perhaps TRBD1 as D (5 bases). CDR3 length equals 14 residues. Germline V gene sequence: CDR1 LNHDA, CDR2 SQIVND (reference sequence). Trimming stripped 3 bases from V and 0 bases from J, with 6 bases between. CDR3 coding DNA: TGTGCCAGTAGTATGACAGTTAGCAATCAGCCCCAGCATTTT. Encoded protein: CASSMTVSNQPQHF.

This clonotype has a count of ten or more. The chain combines TRBV30 with TRBJ2-7; D ambiguous. V lost 0 bases and J lost 5, with 14 bases in between. CDR3 length equals 14 residues. From germline, CDR1 is GTSNPN and CDR2 SVGIG (reference sequence). CDR3 DNA: TGTGCCTGGAGTGTACTTACCGGCCGGGACGAGCAGTACTTC. Protein sequence: CAWSVLTGRDEQYF.

This clonotype has ten or more counts. The V and J genes are TRBV6-1 and TRBJ2-2, with D perhaps TRBD1 or TRBD2 (5 bases each). This CDR3 comprises 14 residues. Trimming cost V 5 bases and J 7 bases, with 14 bases left between them. Looked up from germline, CDR1 is MNHNS and CDR2 is SASEGT. The DNA for the CDR3 is TGTGCCAGCAGTACACCGGGACGCAGCGGGGAGCTGTTTTTT. It encodes CASSTPGRSGELFF.

The chain joins TRBV9 to TRBJ2-2; D gene ambiguous. Looked up from germline, CDR1 is SGDLS and CDR2 is YYNGEE. The CDR3 spans 12 residues. Trimming took off 4 bases at V and 8 bases at J, with 9 bases between the two ends. The CDR3 DNA reads as TGTGCCAGCAGCTCTGACCCTGGGGAGCTGTTTTTT. Translation: CASSSDPGELFF.

The V and J genes are TRBV6-1 and TRBJ2-7, with TRBD1 matching over 11 bases. Trimming took 7 bases from V and 2 from J; bases not matched to a gene: 7. The CDR3 contains 15 residues. Germline CDR1 reads MNHNS; CDR2 reads SASEGT. Written as DNA, the CDR3 is TGTGCCAGCACCTCGGGACAGGGGGTAGCCTACGAGCAGTACTTC. Encoded protein: CASTSGQGVAYEQYF.

This clonotype was seen ten or more times. The chain combines TRBV11-2 with TRBJ2-3; 10 bases fit TRBD1. CDR3 size: 17 residues. Germline CDR1 SGHAT, CDR2 FQNNGV. The trim removed 5 bases at V and 5 bases at J, leaving 13 bases unmatched. CDR3 sequence (DNA): TGTGCCAGCAGCCCAAGATTCGGGACAGGGGATGGAGATACGCAGTATTTT. It translates to CASSPRFGTGDGDTQYF.

This clonotype was observed at least ten times. The chain employs TRBV28 and TRBJ1-2; D perhaps matches TRBD1 (6 bases). CDR3 length: 14 amino acids. CDR1 and CDR2 from the germline V gene are MDHEN and SYDVKM. V lost 6 bases and J lost 4, with 15 bases in between. The CDR3 DNA reads TGTGCCAGCAGGAAGGGACAACCACCCTATGGCTACACCTTC. This translates into CASRKGQPPYGYTF.

In this sample, this clonotype turned up a few times. J is TRBJ1-2 and V is TRBV29-1, with D possibly being TRBD1 (6 bases). The CDR3 loop spans 12 amino acids. Germline V gives CDR1 SQVTM, CDR2 ANQGSEA. V was shortened by 0 bases and J by 8 bases, with 10 bases between the two germline ends. The CDR3 reads CSVEEGGGGYTF. The CDR3, as DNA: TGCAGCGTTGAAGAAGGGGGAGGGGGCTACACCTTC.